This is a list of T cell receptor beta chains from one sample in a study of CD8+ T cells in alopecia areata. The repertoire was sequenced with immunoSEQ multiplex PCR; TCRdb's copy has only in-frame clones and lacks some. Of 200,000 to 250,000 clones in the sample, roughly 66% were seen once. Sequencing was performed on CD4+ T cells sorted from blood, taken at roughly week 45, from a patient treated with tofacitinib. Every receptor here comes from a human donor with alopecia areata. Both conserved end residues are trimmed from each CDR3.

j_call	v_call	cdr3_aa
TRBJ2-4	TRBV11-2	ASSRQSGLATQY
TRBJ1-1	TRBV4-3	ASSQYRESEAF
TRBJ2-7	TRBV15	ATSRDRGYEQY
TRBJ1-2	TRBV7-3	ASSSAPTGGYGYT
TRBJ1-4	TRBV30	AWTRTGNNEKLF
TRBJ1-1	TRBV12-5	ASGLVIGQLNTEAF
TRBJ1-4	TRBV2	ASTGPATNEKLF
TRBJ1-1	TRBV30	AWSGGGTEAF
TRBJ2-3	TRBV29-1	SGAGGLLTDTQY
TRBJ1-1	TRBV4-3	ASSQELSTEAF
TRBJ1-1	TRBV27	ASKIPGEAF
TRBJ2-4	TRBV29-1	SVYTGVNIQY
TRBJ2-1	TRBV30	AWSASSYPF
TRBJ2-7	TRBV6-5	ASSLGQGASVEQY
TRBJ1-2	TRBV7-2	ASTPTRVVYGYT
TRBJ1-6	TRBV7-2	ASSPRDSFASPLH
TRBJ1-5	TRBV2	ASRVEGGDQPQH
TRBJ1-1	TRBV29-1	SVAGLHTEAF
TRBJ2-4	TRBV19	ASSTRGLAKNIQY
TRBJ2-1	TRBV10-3	AIRQGSSYNEQF